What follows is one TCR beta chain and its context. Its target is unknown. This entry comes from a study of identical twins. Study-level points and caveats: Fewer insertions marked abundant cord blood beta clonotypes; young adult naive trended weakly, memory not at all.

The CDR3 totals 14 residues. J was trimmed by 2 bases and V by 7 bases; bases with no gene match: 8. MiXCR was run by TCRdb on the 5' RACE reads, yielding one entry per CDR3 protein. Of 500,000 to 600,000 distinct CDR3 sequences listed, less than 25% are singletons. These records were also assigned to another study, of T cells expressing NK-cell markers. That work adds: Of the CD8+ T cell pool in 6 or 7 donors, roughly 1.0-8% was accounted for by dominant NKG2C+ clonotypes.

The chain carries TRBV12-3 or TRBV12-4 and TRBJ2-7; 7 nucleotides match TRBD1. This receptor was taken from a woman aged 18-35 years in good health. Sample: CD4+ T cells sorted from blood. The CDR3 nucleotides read TGTGCCAGCACCCGGACAGGTTCTCCCTACGAGCAGTACTTC. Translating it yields CASTRTGSPYEQYF.